One and the same sample provided the 10 T cell receptor beta chains below, sequenced in a study of blood T cell repertoires in COVID-19 (dated by TCRdb to about 2020). The library was generated by the immunoSEQ multiplex PCR assay. TCRdb limited this immuneACCESS table to in-frame rearrangements with V and J called. A share of clones is missing; checked studies link under half to unresolved V genes, and the rest is unexplained. Within this sample are approximately 110,000 clones, with less than 75% of them counted one time only. The top ten constitute approximately 0.86% of the sample. The sequenced sample was peripheral blood. The receptors derive from a human donor with acute or convalescent COVID-19. The donor label of this sample is uncertain.

This chain links TRBV11-1 with TRBJ1-1; 8 bases map to TRBD1. Trimming took 1 base from V and 3 from J; bases not matched to a gene: 4. The CDR3 totals 15 residues. Germline V gives CDR1 SGHAT, CDR2 FQDESV (reference sequence). CDR3 loop: CASSLGQGSDTEAFF. CDR3 in DNA: TGTGCCAGCAGCTTAGGACAGGGGTCAGACACTGAAGCTTTCTTT.

V is TRBV9 and J is TRBJ2-3; D is perhaps TRBD1 (7 bases). Looked up from germline, CDR1 is SGDLS and CDR2 is YYNGEE. This CDR3 has 16 residues. The ends were cut back, 4 bases at V and 6 bases at J, with 21 bases in the middle. The CDR3 is CASSPRGDPAGDTQYF. Here the CDR3 DNA reads TGTGCCAGCAGCCCCAGGGGGGACCCCGCTGGGGATACGCAGTATTTT.

The genes are TRBV6-5 and TRBJ2-7; TRBD1 agrees at 8 bases. CDR1 is MNHEY, CDR2 SVGAGI, per germline. The CDR3 has 14 amino acids. The junction had 9 bases not matched to a gene; V was cut back by 9 bases and J by 2 bases. The CDR3 is CASTFGQGAYEQYV. The CDR3 nucleotides are TGTGCCAGTACTTTCGGACAGGGAGCCTACGAGCAGTACGTC.

This clone was picked up a small number of times. The chain combines TRBV7-9 with TRBJ2-2, with D possibly being TRBD1 (6 bases). The germline V gene encodes CDR1 SEHNR and CDR2 FQNEAQ (reference sequence). Trimming took 5 bases from V and 0 from J, leaving 19 bases between them. The CDR3 loop spans 18 amino acids. CDR3 sequence: CASSHGWTARSNTGELFF. DNA for the CDR3: TGTGCCAGCAGCCACGGATGGACAGCTAGATCGAACACCGGGGAGCTGTTTTTT.

This clone was seen more than once but under ten times. The chain joins TRBV27 to TRBJ2-1; 9 bases are a match to TRBD1. V was pared by 5 bases and J by 0 bases, with 2 bases of the junction left unmatched. The CDR3 runs 15 residues. Germline V gene lookup returns CDR1 MNHEY and CDR2 SMNVEV (reference sequence). The CDR3 spells CASSPQGASYNEQFF. CDR3 nucleotides: TGTGCCAGCAGTCCACAGGGGGCCTCCTACAATGAGCAGTTCTTC.

V usage is TRBV3-1 (or the pseudogene TRBV3-2) and J usage is TRBJ1-1, with D tentatively TRBD1 (6 bases). Looked up from germline, CDR1 is LGHDT and CDR2 is YNNKEL (reference sequence). CDR3 length equals 12 residues. Trimming left V 4 bases short and J 8 bases short, with 11 bases between. In DNA form, the CDR3 reads TGTGCCAGCAGCCTGACCGGGACAGAAGCTTTCTTT. It encodes CASSLTGTEAFF.

This clone was seen just once. The genes are TRBV6-5 and TRBJ1-1, with D perhaps TRBD1 (6 bases). V was clipped by 5 bases and J by 4 bases, with 17 bases between them. Germline V gene lookup returns CDR1 MNHEY and CDR2 SVGAGI. The CDR3 length is 15 residues. CDR3 coding DNA: TGTGCCAGCAGTCCAGACAGAAAAGGGGGCACTGAAGCTTTCTTT. Translated, it gives CASSPDRKGGTEAFF.

The chain recombines TRBV19 with TRBJ1-2; 8 nucleotides agree with TRBD1. Per germline, CDR1 LNHDA and CDR2 SQIVND (reference sequence). After removal of 0 bases from V and 5 bases from J, the junction contained 8 bases not matched to a gene. This CDR3 region has 16 residues. CDR3 amino acids: CASSIDGTGQGYGYTF. The CDR3, as DNA: TGTGCCAGTAGTATAGATGGAACCGGACAGGGTTATGGCTACACCTTC.

This clone was picked up many times. The chain employs TRBV6-1 and TRBJ2-2; the D is unclear. CDR1 and CDR2 from the germline V gene are MNHNS and SASEGT. This CDR3 is 13 amino acids long. V lost 2 bases to trimming and J lost 4 bases, with 5 bases between them. DNA of the CDR3: TGTGCCAGCAGTGAACTCGGCACCGGGGAGCTGTTTTTT. Its protein product is CASSELGTGELFF.

The chain recombines TRBV7-8 with TRBJ2-3, with 8 bases aligning to TRBD2. CDR1 and CDR2 (germline): SGHVS, FQNEAQ. This CDR3 spans 14 amino acids. V gave up 5 bases and J gave up 1 base; unmatched junction bases: 2. CDR3 coding DNA: TGTGCCAGCAGCCCGACTAGCGGCACAGATACGCAGTATTTT. Translation gives CASSPTSGTDTQYF.